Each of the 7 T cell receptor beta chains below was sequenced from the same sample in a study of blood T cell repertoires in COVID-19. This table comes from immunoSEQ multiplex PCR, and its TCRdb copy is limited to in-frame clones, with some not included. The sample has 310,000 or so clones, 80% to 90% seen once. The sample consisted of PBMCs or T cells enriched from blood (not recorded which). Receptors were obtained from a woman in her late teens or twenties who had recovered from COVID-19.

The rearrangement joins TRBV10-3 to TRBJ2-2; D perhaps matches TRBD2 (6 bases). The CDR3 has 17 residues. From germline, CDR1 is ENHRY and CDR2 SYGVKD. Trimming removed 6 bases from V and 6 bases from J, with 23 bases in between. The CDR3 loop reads CAIREGSAGRMAGELFF. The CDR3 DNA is TGTGCCATCAGAGAGGGGTCGGCCGGGAGAATGGCCGGGGAGCTGTTTTTT.

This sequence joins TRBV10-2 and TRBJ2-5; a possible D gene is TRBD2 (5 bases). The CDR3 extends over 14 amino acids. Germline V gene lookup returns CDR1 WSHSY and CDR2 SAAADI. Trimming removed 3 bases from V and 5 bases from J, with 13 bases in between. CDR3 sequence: CASSEGLAFETQYF. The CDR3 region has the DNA TGCGCCAGCAGTGAAGGCCTAGCCTTCGAGACCCAGTACTTC.

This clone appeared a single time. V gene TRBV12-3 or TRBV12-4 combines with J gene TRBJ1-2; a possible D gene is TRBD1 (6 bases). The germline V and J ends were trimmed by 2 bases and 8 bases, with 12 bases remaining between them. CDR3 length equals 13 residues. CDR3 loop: CASSLSGGEGYTF. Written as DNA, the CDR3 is TGTGCCAGCAGTTTATCGGGGGGCGAGGGCTACACCTTC.

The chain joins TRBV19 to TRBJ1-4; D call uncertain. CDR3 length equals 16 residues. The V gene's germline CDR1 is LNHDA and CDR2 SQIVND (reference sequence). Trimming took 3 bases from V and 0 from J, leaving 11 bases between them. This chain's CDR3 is CASSILGDATNEKLFF. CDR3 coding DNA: TGTGCCAGTAGTATCCTCGGGGATGCAACTAATGAAAAACTGTTTTTT.

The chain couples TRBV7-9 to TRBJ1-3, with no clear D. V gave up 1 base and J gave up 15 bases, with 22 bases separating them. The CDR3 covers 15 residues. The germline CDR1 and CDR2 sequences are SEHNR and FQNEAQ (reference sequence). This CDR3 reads CASSLVVPPGGRKYF. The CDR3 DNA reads TGTGCCAGCAGCTTAGTTGTCCCCCCGGGCGGGAGAAAATATTTT. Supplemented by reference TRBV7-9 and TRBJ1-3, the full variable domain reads DTGVSQNPRHKITKRGQNVTFRCDPISEHNRLYWYRQTLGQGPEFLTYFQNEAQLEKSRLLSDRFSAERPKGSFSTLEIQRTEQGDSAMYLCASSLVVPPGGRKYFGEGSWLTVV.

CDR3 in amino acids: CASSLGTGGAGGYTF. CDR3 coding DNA: TGTGCCAGCAGCCTCGGGACAGGGGGCGCCGGGGGCTACACCTTC. The chain has TRBV3-1 (or the pseudogene TRBV3-2) and TRBJ1-2; TRBD1 matches 12 bases. The CDR3 contains 15 residues. Germline V CDR1 and CDR2: LGHDT, YNNKEL (reference sequence). The ends lost 4 bases at V and 8 bases at J; junction bases unmatched: 8.

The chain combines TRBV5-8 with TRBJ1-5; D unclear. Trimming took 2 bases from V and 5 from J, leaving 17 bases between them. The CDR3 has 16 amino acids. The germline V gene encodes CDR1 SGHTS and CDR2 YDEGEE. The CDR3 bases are TGTGCCAGCAGCTTTTTAGGGATAAACGGGGATCAGCCCCAGCATTTT. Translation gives CASSFLGINGDQPQHF. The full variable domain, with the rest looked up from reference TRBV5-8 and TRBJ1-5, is EAGVTQSPTHLIKTRGQQATLRCSPISGHTSVYWYQQALGLGLQFLLWYDEGEERNRGNFPPRFSGRQFPNYSSELNVNALELEDSALYLCASSFLGINGDQPQHFGDGTRLSIL.